The 4 T cell receptor beta chains below all came from one sample that was sequenced in a study of control samples from healthy donors and cancer patients. The protocol was immunoSEQ multiplex PCR, while the TCRdb copy is restricted to in-frame clones and leaves out a portion. The sample includes roughly 30,000 clones, approximately 93% of them seen just once. Material: PBMCs. The source of these receptors is a man aged 35-49 years with colorectal cancer.

This clone was counted once. This chain connects TRBV6-5 to TRBJ1-1; D may be TRBD1 (5 bases). Germline assignment: CDR1 MNHEY and CDR2 SVGAGI. This CDR3 region has 15 residues. V dropped 0 bases and J dropped 5 bases, with 13 bases sitting between them. The DNA for the CDR3 is TGTGCCAGCAGTTACTCTCAGGGAGTAGGGACTGAAGCTTTCTTT. As protein: CASSYSQGVGTEAFF.

For this clone: The germline gene is not matched at one end of the junction; a read error may be the cause. J is TRBJ2-1 and V is TRBV9; D remains ambiguous. Germline assignment: CDR1 SGDLS and CDR2 YYNGEE. The CDR3 extends over 13 amino acids. The chain's CDR3 is CASSPEIYSEQFF. CDR3 sequence (DNA): TGTGCCAGCAGCCCGGAGATCTACAGTGAGCAGTTCTTC.

This chain links TRBV7-2 with TRBJ2-7, with 8 bases aligning to TRBD1. The CDR3 extends over 14 amino acids. J was trimmed by 2 bases and V by 6 bases; bases with no gene match: 6. The V gene's germline CDR1 is SGHTA and CDR2 FQGNSA. The CDR3 nucleotides read TGTGCCAGCAGACCACGGGACAGGCCCTACGAGCAGTACTTC. Translating gives CASRPRDRPYEQYF.

V and J are TRBV2 and TRBJ2-6; D gene ambiguous. CDR1 and CDR2 (germline): SNHLY, FYNNEI. CDR3 length: 15 amino acids. Trimming removed 7 bases from V and 0 bases from J, with 10 bases in between. This chain's CDR3 is CASKRLTSGANVLTF. CDR3 coding DNA: TGTGCCAGCAAGAGATTGACCTCTGGGGCCAACGTCCTGACTTTC.